This T cell receptor beta chain comes out of a study of cytomegalovirus exposure and HLA in healthy donors (dated by TCRdb to between 2016 and 2019). Some background on the complete study: In an earlier analysis of approximately 640 of the donors, around 290 Gb of sequence data and 117 million unique TCR beta sequences from about 190 million T cells were reported. Both class I and class II loci were covered by HLA typing, at four-digit resolution. Rather than drawing on any new phenotypic data, the later analysis identified candidate immune exposures from TCR beta sequences and the way those sequences occurred across donors. Typing coverage varied by locus: roughly 620-630 donors for A, B, C, DRB1 and DQB1; 522 for DQA1; about 600 for DPA1; around 490 for DPB1. Donor age, sex, ethnicity and CMV serostatus were collected together with the repertoire data. Because of strong linkage in the cohort, roughly five DR-DQ haplotypes were treated as single units for association and clustering. In addition to the first cohort of 666 subjects, a separate validation cohort of about 120 different subjects was used. In a later genetic analysis, genome-wide SNP genotypes for about three fifths of the 666 donors were used, and that subset was treated as a discovery cohort. Of the roughly 400 genotyped donors, roughly 85% fell in the genetic ancestry cluster associated with self-reported Caucasian donors. The study used immunosequencing to profile the T cell repertoires of approximately 640 subjects and linked those repertoires to cytomegalovirus serostatus. On average, roughly 250,000 unique TCR beta nucleotide sequences were sequenced per donor among 350 to 400 genotyped donors of the cohort, with 15% to 20% of those sequences being non-productive. To predict cytomegalovirus infection status, the study brought together high-throughput TCR immunosequencing, statistical association of individual TCRs with disease status, and machine learning. An earlier analysis of 587 of the donors used high-throughput TCR beta sequencing to judge whether each TCR beta V gene segment behaved as functional or pseudogenic. The aim of the study was to test whether cataloging public T cell receptors could identify signatures of past pathogen exposure. To study patterns of TCR occurrence, a later analysis re-analyzed previously published TCR beta repertoires from around 660 donors and added high-resolution HLA genotyping. All discovery cohort repertoires had been generated on a single sequencing platform. An early release covering roughly 640 HLA-typed donors comprised about 300 gigabases of sequencing data and tens of millions of unique TCR sequences. Broader findings and caveats from the paper: Linkage disequilibrium might explain the correlated functional status among segregating V segments, but an unknown experimental factor could not be ruled out. Because HLA typing was unavailable for some donors at each locus, only the typed subset was used in association tests. According to a later analysis, most CMV-associated TCR beta chains appeared to be HLA-restricted, and the HLA associations seemed to be driven largely by CMV exposure. The earlier analysis of about 600 of the donors excluded about 16 rarely observed V segments, including chromosome 9 orphons, because counts were too low. In a later analysis, 16,951 TCR beta sequences were associated with specific HLA alleles at a false discovery rate of 0.05. Across donors, most TCR sequences were observed very rarely, whereas some public TCRs were present in many individuals. Immune exposure information for the cohort was limited to CMV serostatus. Compared with equally common non-associated chains, HLA-associated TCR beta chains in a later analysis were more clonally expanded and had lower generation probabilities. When HLA alleles, especially DR and DQ, strongly co-occurred, TCR associations were difficult to assign to individual alleles. The sequencing pipeline was judged likely to have produced a cluster of highly shared sequence variants as a technical artifact. In both the original and validation cohorts, the classifier was reported to diagnose cytomegalovirus status with high specificity and sensitivity. According to a later analysis, parvovirus B19, influenza, CMV and Epstein-Barr virus appeared linked to several top co-occurrence clusters. A later analysis found that TCR association rates varied across HLA loci, with DRB1 alleles showing the most associated TCRs and HLA-C alleles the fewest. A later genetic analysis associated a missense DCLRE1C variant with V-gene and J-gene trimming of TCR beta chains, and an independent cohort replicated the association. The study listed 150 to 200 TCR beta chains as associated with cytomegalovirus. Broadly in line with IMGT annotations, most TCR beta V segments showed up in productive rearrangements about 87% or about 30% of the time in an earlier analysis of approximately 640 of the donors. The cohort was sequenced for TCR beta chains only, and without alpha or paired-chain data the features that could be detected were limited. Presence/absence analyses assumed roughly uniform sequencing depth across donors, an assumption that may not hold. A further reported finding was that TCR beta sequences accurately predicted the HLA-A and HLA-B alleles for most subjects in the first cohort. Some IMGT-functional V segments, including TRBV6-2 and TRBV6-3, could not be distinguished by the 87-base-pair reads and were therefore excluded. In a later genetic analysis, fewer N-insertions in productive TCRs were reported among donors in an Asian-associated ancestry cluster than the roughly 640-donor mean. Three of the identified cytomegalovirus-associated TCR beta chains were confirmed in vitro to be specific for cytomegalovirus antigens. The authors suggested that the approach could potentially be extended to other disease states and immunological phenotypes.

In total, approximately 690 healthy bone marrow donors made up the cohort. At the time of sampling, every cohort member was nominally healthy, though immune exposures that went unrecorded were likely present. The donor tested CMV seronegative, placing the donor among the 350 to 400 seronegative members of the cohort. A peripheral blood sample was collected from each donor, and TCR beta sequencing was performed on peripheral blood mononuclear cells. The Qiagen DNeasy Blood Extraction Kit was used to extract genomic DNA from the blood cell samples. Via the germline V gene, CDR1 is MNHEY and CDR2 SVGAGI. The CDR3 holds 15 amino acids from the cysteine to the phenylalanine. Only the CDR3 DNA stays, 45 bases, in frame from base 1. V loses 7 bases of germline sequence and J loses 5 bases, and the interval between the two ends is 20 bases. Comment on this clone: Its recognized antigen is unknown. No clone much larger than this one lies a single base away; base qualities are absent.

Library generation was performed with the immunoSEQ multiplex PCR assay. For the multiplex PCR, a mixture combining 60 forward primers for TCR Vbeta segments and 13 reverse primers for TCR Jbeta segments was used. The CDR3 region of rearranged TCR beta genes was amplified from genomic DNA by a multiplex PCR assay. Amplified TCR beta libraries were sequenced as 87-base-pair reads on the Illumina HiSeq System. From the authors' description of their analysis: A later analysis tallied 70 million to 100 million unique TCR beta chains across the 660 or so repertoires, and some 12 million of those chains were shared by two or more donors. To remove PCR and sequencing errors, raw reads were error-corrected and collapsed into unique sequences using a nearest-neighbor algorithm that merged closely related sequences. V, D and J gene segments were assigned by aligning CDR3 sequences to IMGT reference sequences. For a sequence to be retained, a match of at least six nucleotides was required to both a V gene segment and a J gene segment. Rearrangements were called productive when the CDR3 lacked stop codons and stayed in frame with V and J; all others were non-productive. Following IMGT convention, CDR3 was defined as the stretch from the second conserved V-encoded cysteine to the conserved J-encoded phenylalanine. In an earlier analysis of approximately 500 of the donors, sequences lacking an unambiguous match to a single V gene segment were excluded. In an earlier analysis of several hundred of the donors, V segments were called functional above 56.7% productive rearrangements and were called segregating when the between-donor standard deviation exceeded 5%. A statistical classification framework was built to diagnose cytomegalovirus status from the catalog of TCR beta chain sequences. V and J gene assignment, in a later analysis, came from comparing TCR nucleotide sequences with IMGT/GENE-DB human TR gene sequences. A later analysis assigned CDR3 sequences and most-parsimonious VDJ recombination scenarios with the TCRdist pipeline. In a later analysis, every TCR beta chain was defined by the combination of its CDR3 amino acid sequence and its V-gene family, and reads without a unique V-gene family were dropped. A later analysis removed 600 or so highly shared, low-generation-probability nucleotide sequences to deal with suspected cross-contamination and a sequencing artifact. In a later analysis, a clonal expansion index for each public chain was calculated from normalized within-repertoire ranks of inferred template counts. A later analysis computed generation probabilities with a VDJ recombination model fitted to out-of-frame rearrangements, and checked the results against IGoR. In a later analysis, hypergeometric tests were used to score TCR-TCR, TCR-HLA and TCR-CMV co-occurrence, with a repertoire-size bias correction applied to TCR pairs. False discovery rates were estimated in a later analysis by permuting HLA or CMV assignments 20 times. In a later analysis, co-occurring TCRs were grouped using DBSCAN, and TCRdist sequence similarity was added for clustering within HLA-allele-positive subsets. For co-occurrence clustering, repertoires with fewer than 30,000 or more than 120,000 public chains were excluded, along with roughly 5 repertoires with anomalous nucleotide sharing. TCRdb re-hosts the immuneACCESS table, in-frame sequences only. Its copies lack some clones; in the studies checked, an unresolved V gene accounts for under half of them, and the cause for the rest is not known. V, J and clone size are those of that table, while D and trimming were read from the DNA. The sample profile shows about 200,000 clones; about 81% of them were found once. The ten largest clonotypes hold about 1.8% of the sample.

This clonotype was sampled from a man between 18 and 35 years old in good health and CMV-seronegative. This sequence uses TRBV6-5 and TRBJ1-1; TRBD1 is perhaps the D gene, given 6 matching bases. The sample consisted of PBMCs. The nucleotide sequence reads TGTGCCAGCATCCCCTCGGCAGGGGAGGGTACTGAAGCTTTCTTT. Its product reads: CASIPSAGEGTEAFF.